A single sample gave rise to the 2 T cell receptor beta chains below, sequenced in a study of beta chain features in type 1 diabetes. The whole isolated RNA underwent reverse transcription, so sequencing captured expressed TCRB transcripts. Measured with immunoSEQ multiplex PCR; TCRdb has only the in-frame clones, and not every one. The sample contains fewer than 400,000 clones, approximately 9.7% of which appear only once. Their antigens remain unidentified. Points from the study as a whole: For Type 1 diabetes patients, all four CD4+ subsets carried TCRB CDR3s that were moderately but significantly shorter.

Sequencing input: central memory CD4+ T cells from blood. Receptors originate from a man aged 30 to 45 with type 1 diabetes.

This clone appeared a few times. The rearrangement links TRBV5-4 to TRBJ2-3; 8 bases map to TRBD2. The V segment lost 1 base and the J segment 2 bases; nucleotides outside the gene matches: 15. The CDR3 has 19 amino acids. Germline V gene data show CDR1 as SGHNT and CDR2 as YYREEE (reference sequence). The CDR3 coding sequence is TGTGCCAGCAGCTTGCCGTTCGGGGGGGGAGACGGACACACAGATACGCAGTATTTT. Translated: CASSLPFGGGDGHTDTQYF.

This clone was seen more than once but under ten times. The chain carries TRBV30 and TRBJ2-5; TRBD2 matches 10 bases. Germline CDR1 is GTSNPN and CDR2 is SVGIG (reference sequence). The J segment lost 5 bases and the V segment lost 3 bases, leaving 12 bases of the junction unmatched. CDR3 length: 16 amino acids. Here the CDR3 reads CAWRNLAGAIGETQYF. The CDR3, as DNA: TGTGCCTGGAGGAACCTAGCGGGGGCGATCGGGGAGACCCAGTACTTC.